The rows below give T cell receptor beta chains drawn from one sample of a study of early T cells in non-severe SARS-CoV-2 infection. From the 5' RACE reads, TCRdb called clonotypes with MiXCR, one entry per CDR3 protein. The sample lists about 89,000 distinct CDR3 sequences, about 15% occurring once. The specimen was whole blood, collected at baseline. Every receptor here comes from an adult who was a healthcare worker with PCR-confirmed SARS-CoV-2 infection or an uninfected control (not recorded which). Each CDR3 is given with its conserved first and last residue. The D gene is left open where the match is weak. A clone size is listed for some rows: how often the clone was seen (once, few, many), or a class if it is expanded.

size	V	J	D	DNA	CDR3
medium-sized	TRBV6-5	TRBJ2-5	TRBD2	TGTGCCAGCAGTCCCGCGGCGGGGGTAACCAAGAAGACCCAGTACTTC	CASSPAAGVTKKTQYF
few	TRBV5-5	TRBJ2-7	.	TGTGCCACGGCCCCCAGAGGGATGGCCCACGAGCAGTACTTC	CATAPRGMAHEQYF
few	TRBV29-1	TRBJ2-2	TRBD1	TGCAGCGTTCCCGGGACAGTCGAAACCGGGGAGCTGTTTTTT	CSVPGTVETGELFF
few	TRBV5-5	TRBJ1-1	.	TGTGCCAGCAGCTTTTTAAACAGTATTGAAGCTTTCTTT	CASSFLNSIEAFF
.	TRBV11-2	TRBJ1-6	.	TGTGCCAGCAGCTTAGGCGCCCGTTTGGGATCACCCCTCCACTTT	CASSLGARLGSPLHF
few	TRBV20-1	TRBJ2-1	.	TGCAGTGTCAGGGGATATAACAATGAGCAGTTCTTC	CSVRGYNNEQFF
many	TRBV5-1	TRBJ1-6	.	TGCGCCAGCAGCTCTGACAGAAATTCACCCCTCCACTTT	CASSSDRNSPLHF
.	TRBV7-9	TRBJ2-1	TRBD2	TGTGCCAGCAGCGTACCCGGGACTAGAAATGAGCAGTTCTTC	CASSVPGTRNEQFF
.	TRBV5-1	TRBJ2-3	.	TGCGCCAGCAGCGTCGAGATAGACACAGATACGCAGTATTTT	CASSVEIDTDTQYF
many	TRBV30	TRBJ1-1	.	TGTGCCTGGATGGGCCAACGGCGGAACACTGAAGCTTTCTTT	CAWMGQRRNTEAFF
few	TRBV30	TRBJ2-1	.	TGTGCCTGGATGGGTTTGGTGTACAATGAGCAGTTCTTC	CAWMGLVYNEQFF
.	TRBV20-1	TRBJ2-3	TRBD2	TGCAGTGCTAGACTCCTAGCGGGAGGACGAACGGTGGGCACAGATACGCAGTATTTT	CSARLLAGGRTVGTDTQYF
.	TRBV7-2	TRBJ2-2	TRBD2	TGTGCTAGCAGCGGCGGGAAAGCGGGGGACACCGGGGAGCTGTTTTTT	CASSGGKAGDTGELFF
.	TRBV28	TRBJ2-2	.	TGTGCCAGCAATAGTTATGCCGGGGAGCTGTTTTTT	CASNSYAGELFF
few	TRBV5-4	TRBJ2-1	TRBD2	TGTGCCAGCAGCCGTAGCGGGAGTTTAGATGAGCAGTTCTTC	CASSRSGSLDEQFF
few	TRBV28	TRBJ2-6	.	TGTGCCAGCAGTTTGTTGGGAACTGGGGCCAACGTCCTGACTTTC	CASSLLGTGANVLTF
many	TRBV5-1	TRBJ2-1	TRBD2	TGCGCCAGCAGCTGGCTAGCGGAGGGGTATGAGCAGTTCTTC	CASSWLAEGYEQFF
.	TRBV24-1	TRBJ2-1	.	TGTGCCACCAGCTCGGGACCCTTCTCCTACAATGAGCAGTTCTTC	CATSSGPFSYNEQFF
.	TRBV28	TRBJ1-5	TRBD1	TGTGCCAGCAGCCCCGGACAGGGGGATCAGCCCCAGCATTTT	CASSPGQGDQPQHF
.	TRBV5-1	TRBJ2-5	.	TGCGCCAGCACCTTGGGGACACTCCAAGAGACCCAGTACTTC	CASTLGTLQETQYF
many	TRBV12-3/TRBV12-4	TRBJ2-1	TRBD2	TGTGCCAGCAGTCGATTGGGACTAAGAAACAATGAGCAGTTCTTC	CASSRLGLRNNEQFF
.	TRBV7-6	TRBJ2-1	TRBD2	TGTGCCAGCAGCTTGGGATCTAGCGGGAGTACTAATGAGCAGTTCTTC	CASSLGSSGSTNEQFF
.	TRBV6-5	TRBJ2-2	.	TGTGCCAGCAGTTATAGAGGGGAAACCGGGGAGCTGTTTTTT	CASSYRGETGELFF
few	TRBV20-1	TRBJ2-1	.	TGCAGTGCTTCTACTAGCAGTAATGAGCAGTTCTTC	CSASTSSNEQFF
.	TRBV20-1	TRBJ2-7	TRBD1	TGCAGTGCCCGCCCTGACAGGGGCCTAGCCTACGAGCAGTACTTC	CSARPDRGLAYEQYF
.	TRBV27	TRBJ2-7	.	TGTGCCAGCAGCTCCGACAGTGAACCCTACGAGCAGTACTTC	CASSSDSEPYEQYF
.	TRBV7-9	TRBJ2-7	TRBD1	TGTGCCAGCAGCGCAACGACAGGGGCCCTCTACGAGCAGTACTTC	CASSATTGALYEQYF
.	TRBV5-1	TRBJ1-1	TRBD1	TGCGCCAGCAGCTGGGGGACAGGAGTGAACACTGAAGCTTTCTTT	CASSWGTGVNTEAFF
many	TRBV7-6	TRBJ2-1	.	TGTGCCAGCAGCTTAGAAATTAGTACTGAGCAGTTCTTC	CASSLEISTEQFF
few	TRBV6-4	TRBJ2-2	.	TGTGCCAGCAGTGAAGCGGACACCGGGGAGCTGTTTTTT	CASSEADTGELFF
few	TRBV28	TRBJ2-7	.	TGTGCCAGCAGAGGGTCGGGCGATCACGAGCAGTACTTC	CASRGSGDHEQYF
few	TRBV6-1	TRBJ2-5	.	TGTGCCAGCAGCTCCCTGTTGGGGCAGGGCGACGGGACCCAGTACTTC	CASSSLLGQGDGTQYF
few	TRBV19	TRBJ2-4	.	TGTGCCAGTAGTATTCCTACGAGAGGGCCCCTAGCCAAAAACATTCAGTACTTC	CASSIPTRGPLAKNIQYF
.	TRBV2	TRBJ2-2	.	TGTGCCAGCAGTGAATGGGGCATAAACACCGGGGAGCTGTTTTTT	CASSEWGINTGELFF
.	TRBV20-1	TRBJ1-1	.	TGCAGTGCTAGAGAAACGAACACTGAAGCTTTCTTT	CSARETNTEAFF
.	TRBV6-5	TRBJ1-1	.	TGTGCCAGCAGTTACTCGAGGGGACCTGAAGCTTTCTTT	CASSYSRGPEAFF
few	TRBV6-5	TRBJ2-5	.	TGTGCCAGCAGTTTTGGACAGCGGGAGACCCAGTACTTC	CASSFGQRETQYF
many	TRBV20-1	TRBJ2-1	TRBD2	TGCAGTGCTAGAATAGCAGCGGGAGGGCCCGAACAGTTCTTC	CSARIAAGGPEQFF
few	TRBV7-2	TRBJ1-1	.	TGTGCCAGCACCAAAAATCCGGGGCTTCGCACTGAAGCTTTCTTT	CASTKNPGLRTEAFF
many	TRBV19	TRBJ1-5	.	TGTGCCAGTAGTCAGACAGGTAATCAGCCCCAGCATTTT	CASSQTGNQPQHF
few	TRBV7-7	TRBJ1-5	.	TGTGCCAGCAGCCCAGGAGGGTTTTCGTCCCAGCATTTT	CASSPGGFSSQHF
few	TRBV12-3/TRBV12-4	TRBJ2-4	.	TGTGCCAGCAGTCAGGACAGAAACATTCAGTACTTC	CASSQDRNIQYF
few	TRBV20-1	TRBJ1-2	TRBD1	TGCAGTGCTAGACCCACCGACAGGGTTAATGGCTACACCTTC	CSARPTDRVNGYTF
few	TRBV6-6	TRBJ2-7	.	TGTGCCAGCAGTTACTCCGCCGGGGGTAGGGCCCCTCGGGAGCAGTACTTC	CASSYSAGGRAPREQYF
many	TRBV20-1	TRBJ2-3	.	TGCAGTGCTTCAACAGATACGCAGTATTTT	CSASTDTQYF
few	TRBV28	TRBJ2-7	.	TGTGCCAGCAGTCCCTGGCAGCGGGCCCAACACTCCTACGAGCAGTACTTC	CASSPWQRAQHSYEQYF
.	TRBV5-6	TRBJ1-5	.	TGTGCCAGCAGCCCGGGCCCTCAACAGCCCCAGCATTTT	CASSPGPQQPQHF
.	TRBV28	TRBJ2-1	TRBD2	TGTGCCAGCAGTTTGGGGCTAGCGGGAGCCGCTGAGCAGTTCTTC	CASSLGLAGAAEQFF
few	TRBV7-9	TRBJ1-6	.	TGTGCCAGCAGCCGGGACGGGCAATTTTCACCCCTCCACTTT	CASSRDGQFSPLHF
.	TRBV12-3/TRBV12-4	TRBJ1-1	.	TGTACCAGCAGTTTTGGAGGGCAGGGGACTGAAGCTTTCTTT	CTSSFGGQGTEAFF
.	TRBV19	TRBJ2-1	TRBD2	TGTGCCAGTAGACCTAAGAGGACACTAGCGGGAGGGGATGAGCAGTTCTTC	CASRPKRTLAGGDEQFF
many	TRBV12-3/TRBV12-4	TRBJ2-1	.	TGTGCCAGCAGTTTCTTGTCGGCGCCCGGCGAGCAGTTCTTC	CASSFLSAPGEQFF
few	TRBV12-3/TRBV12-4	TRBJ2-4	TRBD2	TGTGCCAGCAGTCATATAAACAGGGTAATAGCGGGAGGGCCAAGCGCCTTAGCCAAAAACATTCAGTACTTC	CASSHINRVIAGGPSALAKNIQYF